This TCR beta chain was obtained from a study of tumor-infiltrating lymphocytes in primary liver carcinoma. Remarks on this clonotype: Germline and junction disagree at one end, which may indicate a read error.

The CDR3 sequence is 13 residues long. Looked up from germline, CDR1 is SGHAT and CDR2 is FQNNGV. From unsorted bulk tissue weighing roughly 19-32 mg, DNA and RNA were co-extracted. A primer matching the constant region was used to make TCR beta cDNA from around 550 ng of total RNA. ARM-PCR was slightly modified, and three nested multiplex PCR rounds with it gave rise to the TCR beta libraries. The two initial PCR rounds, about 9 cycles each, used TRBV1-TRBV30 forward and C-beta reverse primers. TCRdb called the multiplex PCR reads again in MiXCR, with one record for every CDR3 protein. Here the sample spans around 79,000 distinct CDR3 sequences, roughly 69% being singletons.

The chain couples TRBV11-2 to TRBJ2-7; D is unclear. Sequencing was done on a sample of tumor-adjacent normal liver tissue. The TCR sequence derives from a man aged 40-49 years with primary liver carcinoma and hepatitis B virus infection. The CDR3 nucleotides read TGTGCCGGCAGCTTTGAAAGCACCTACGAACAGTACTTC. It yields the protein CAGSFESTYEQYF.